This entry concerns a single TCR beta chain. Its antigen is not identified. The source of the sample is a study of T cells in Graves' hyperthyroidism and ophthalmopathy. Points from the study as a whole: Most thyroid clonotypes that were expanded above 0.001 also turned up in blood.

The source material, RNA transcripts, was used to amplify TCR beta CDR3 regions. First-round RT-PCR targeting the TCR CDR3 was performed with the HTBI primer set. From the multiplex PCR reads, TCRdb called clonotypes with MiXCR, one entry per CDR3 protein. The sample contains roughly 400,000 distinct CDR3 sequences, about 14% of which appear only once. The CDR3 extends over 19 amino acids. Per the germline V gene, CDR1 is MGHRA and CDR2 is YSYEKL. V shed 0 bases and J 0 bases; nucleotides not matched to a gene: 8. Input material: blood. The receptor comes from a man between 45 and 60 years old with Graves' ophthalmopathy. The chain recombines TRBV4-1 with TRBJ2-7; 13 bases are shared with TRBD2. In DNA, the CDR3 is TGCGCCAGCAGCCAAGATAAGGGACTAGCGGGGACCATCTCCTACGAGCAGTACTTC. It encodes CASSQDKGLAGTISYEQYF.